Listed below are T cell receptor beta chains from one sample, sequenced in a study of shared clonotypes between healthy human individuals. Data came from immunoSEQ multiplex PCR; TCRdb stores just in-frame clones and leaves some out. The data contain about 490,000 clones, 65% to 80% of them singletons. The specimen sequenced was PBMCs. The receptors shown here come from a woman aged 40 to 50 in good health. Some clones in this sample may be carry-over from other donors' samples. CDR3s leave out the opening cysteine and the closing phenylalanine or tryptophan.

v_call: TRBV9
cdr3_length: 15
j_call: TRBJ2-3
cdr3_aa: ASSSLTSGRGTDTQY

v_call: TRBV27
cdr3_length: 11
j_call: TRBJ2-1
cdr3_aa: ASSFSRGNEQF

v_call: TRBV28
cdr3_length: 13
j_call: TRBJ1-3
cdr3_aa: ASSSPTGVGNTIY

v_call: TRBV7-9
cdr3_length: 13
j_call: TRBJ2-3
cdr3_aa: ASSRSGSIADTQY

v_call: TRBV5-6
cdr3_length: 13
j_call: TRBJ1-3
cdr3_aa: ASSNTESSGNTIY

v_call: TRBV30
cdr3_length: 11
j_call: TRBJ1-2
cdr3_aa: AWSVDRAYGYT

v_call: TRBV25-1
cdr3_length: 12
j_call: TRBJ2-7
cdr3_aa: ASSESEGRGEQY

v_call: TRBV7-9
cdr3_length: 9
j_call: TRBJ1-1
cdr3_aa: ASSFASEAF

v_call: TRBV7-9
cdr3_length: 11
j_call: TRBJ2-1
cdr3_aa: ASGGGRGSEQF

v_call: TRBV9
cdr3_length: 14
j_call: TRBJ2-7
cdr3_aa: ASSVGIGGRVHEQY

v_call: TRBV6-5
cdr3_length: 12
j_call: TRBJ1-1
cdr3_aa: ASSLRQPNTEAF

v_call: TRBV11-2
cdr3_length: 11
j_call: TRBJ2-7
cdr3_aa: ASSLQGSYEQY

v_call: TRBV28
cdr3_length: 12
j_call: TRBJ1-1
cdr3_aa: ASSVLTGNTEAF

v_call: TRBV27
cdr3_length: 12
j_call: TRBJ1-2
cdr3_aa: ASSLGEGAGGYT

v_call: TRBV5-6
cdr3_length: 12
j_call: TRBJ2-5
cdr3_aa: ASTERGFGETQY

v_call: TRBV2
cdr3_length: 13
j_call: TRBJ2-5
cdr3_aa: ASSPRTSREETQY

v_call: TRBV7-7
cdr3_length: 13
j_call: TRBJ2-1
cdr3_aa: ASSLRKSSHNEQF

v_call: TRBV29-1
cdr3_length: 11
j_call: TRBJ2-3
cdr3_aa: SVVGRATDTQY

v_call: TRBV6-5
cdr3_length: 14
j_call: TRBJ1-2
cdr3_aa: ASSSFSGGAGYGYT

v_call: TRBV15
cdr3_length: 14
j_call: TRBJ2-1
cdr3_aa: ATRPHTGKLANEQF

v_call: TRBV7-9
cdr3_length: 13
j_call: TRBJ2-1
cdr3_aa: ASSSNRPYNNEQF

v_call: TRBV4-2
cdr3_length: 12
j_call: TRBJ2-1
cdr3_aa: ASSQERAHNEQF

v_call: TRBV19
cdr3_length: 13
j_call: TRBJ2-6
cdr3_aa: ASSPPASGANVLT

v_call: TRBV5-1
cdr3_length: 12
j_call: TRBJ1-1
cdr3_aa: ASSPGQRYTEAF

v_call: TRBV4-3
cdr3_length: 13
j_call: TRBJ2-1
cdr3_aa: ASSPRDRPGNEQF

v_call: TRBV18
cdr3_length: 14
j_call: TRBJ2-3
cdr3_aa: ASSPTGTPEVDTQY

v_call: TRBV7-2
cdr3_length: 15
j_call: TRBJ2-1
cdr3_aa: ASSFMTSHSHYNEQF

v_call: TRBV5-6
cdr3_length: 12
j_call: TRBJ2-5
cdr3_aa: ASSKWTVFGTQY

v_call: TRBV7-8
cdr3_length: 12
j_call: TRBJ2-7
cdr3_aa: ASSSETGGSEQY

v_call: TRBV19
cdr3_length: 11
j_call: TRBJ2-7
cdr3_aa: ASSKGQFYEQY

v_call: TRBV7-2
cdr3_length: 14
j_call: TRBJ1-3
cdr3_aa: ASSSRTLHSGNTIY

v_call: TRBV2
cdr3_length: 13
j_call: TRBJ1-5
cdr3_aa: ASSEVFSGDQPQH

v_call: TRBV29-1
cdr3_length: 11
j_call: TRBJ1-2
cdr3_aa: SVAGQGAGGYT

v_call: TRBV18
cdr3_length: 9
j_call: TRBJ2-7
cdr3_aa: ASSPDYEQY

v_call: TRBV5-8
cdr3_length: 12
j_call: TRBJ1-2
cdr3_aa: ASSLLLVTNGYT

v_call: TRBV5-1
cdr3_length: 14
j_call: TRBJ1-1
cdr3_aa: ASSLFGRSANTEAF

v_call: TRBV2
cdr3_length: 11
j_call: TRBJ2-7
cdr3_aa: ASSSGRLNEQY

v_call: TRBV7-7
cdr3_length: 12
j_call: TRBJ2-3
cdr3_aa: ASSLGLGPDTQY

v_call: TRBV11-3
cdr3_length: 14
j_call: TRBJ1-5
cdr3_aa: ARRGVWGYSNQPQH

v_call: TRBV7-2
cdr3_length: 15
j_call: TRBJ2-1
cdr3_aa: ASSLARWTPTGDEQF

v_call: TRBV5-5
cdr3_length: 13
j_call: TRBJ2-7
cdr3_aa: ASSLDRIGFYEQY

v_call: TRBV28
cdr3_length: 15
j_call: TRBJ2-7
cdr3_aa: ASSLPPERRGGYEQY

v_call: TRBV9
cdr3_length: 11
j_call: TRBJ2-3
cdr3_aa: ASSVEGTDTQY

v_call: TRBV10-3
cdr3_length: 13
j_call: TRBJ2-3
cdr3_aa: AISATSGSGTLQY

v_call: TRBV21-1
cdr3_length: 11
j_call: TRBJ1-1
cdr3_aa: ASKGQGGEGAF

v_call: TRBV28
cdr3_length: 11
j_call: TRBJ2-3
cdr3_aa: ASSLEGFDTQY

v_call: TRBV6-6
cdr3_length: 12
j_call: TRBJ1-3
cdr3_aa: ASCSGGQGNTIY

v_call: TRBV28
cdr3_length: 13
j_call: TRBJ1-3
cdr3_aa: ASSPPRLGGNTIY

v_call: TRBV6-6
cdr3_length: 13
j_call: TRBJ2-1
cdr3_aa: ASSYSRGQYNEQF

v_call: TRBV5-1
cdr3_length: 13
j_call: TRBJ2-1
cdr3_aa: ASSWTGLKGNEQF

v_call: TRBV15
cdr3_length: 12
j_call: TRBJ1-4
cdr3_aa: ATSNRARDEKLF

v_call: TRBV28
cdr3_length: 12
j_call: NA
cdr3_aa: ASSFGTGAYEQY

v_call: TRBV29-1
cdr3_length: 11
j_call: TRBJ2-7
cdr3_aa: SVAGQGTYEQY

v_call: TRBV5-1
cdr3_length: 9
j_call: TRBJ2-5
cdr3_aa: ASSAQETQY